This T cell receptor (beta chain) appears in the sequencing data of a study of OX40 agonist ivuxolimab in advanced cancers. Context from the whole study: Ivuxolimab, which targeted the costimulatory receptor OX40 (CD134), was an agonistic, fully human IgG2 monoclonal antibody. Prior anti-PD-1, anti-PD-L1 or anti-CTLA-4 therapy was permitted, and 30% to 50% of dose-escalation patients had received checkpoint inhibitors. Peripheral TCRbeta sequencing aimed to test whether ivuxolimab altered TCR sequence diversity and caused clonal T-cell expansion. The dose-escalation cohort was 82.7% male with a mean age of approximately 60 years, ranging from about 20 to 80. Intravenous ivuxolimab was administered to patients every 2 weeks at six dose levels: 0.01, 0.1, 0.3, 1.5, 3 and 10 mg/kg. The paper reports the monotherapy dose-escalation portion (N = 52 patients) of the phase I ivuxolimab trial. Among the roughly 50 dose-escalation patients, approximately 20 had hepatocellular carcinoma, around 15 melanoma, 9 renal cell carcinoma and 9 head and neck cancer. Partial responses were achieved by three dose-escalation patients, of whom one had hepatocellular carcinoma and two had cutaneous melanoma. General findings and caveats noted by the study authors: Low levels of normalized T-cell clonal expansion were also seen in some nonresponding patients. The antigen specificity of the clonally expanded peripheral T cells was not determined. At doses from 0.1 to 3.0 mg/kg, clonal expansion was seen in both CD4+ and CD8+ blood T cells between baseline and week 6. In the 0.1-3.0 mg/kg groups, partial responders were among the patients with the lowest normalized peripheral clonal expansion, particularly in CD8+ T cells. After ivuxolimab, CD8+ T cells had more expanded clones than CD4+ T cells on average.

V is cut back by 0 bases and J by 3 bases, with 4 bases in the junction unmatched. The germline V gene provides CDR1 SGDLS and CDR2 YYNGEE. Counted from cysteine to phenylalanine, this CDR3 has 15 amino acids. Of all the DNA, just the CDR3 is kept, 45 bases in frame from base 1. The trial excluded patients who had a history of autoimmune disease or were on systemic immunosuppression. Peripheral blood for TCR sequencing was drawn from every dose cohort at baseline, at cycle 4 day 1 and at cycle 7 day 1. The samples were taken from a phase I, first-in-human, multicenter, open-label dose-escalation trial of ivuxolimab. Adults with locally advanced or metastatic head and neck squamous cell, hepatocellular, melanoma or renal cell carcinoma were enrolled in the trial. Before TCR sequencing, CD4+ and CD8+ T cells were separately sorted from peripheral blood. Genomic DNA was extracted from sorted cells for sequencing of the TCRbeta CDR3 region. The immunoSEQ Assay was used for sequencing of TCRbeta CDR3 regions. As stored in TCRdb, this immuneACCESS dataset retains in-frame rearrangements with V and J assigned. A fraction of the clones does not appear; measured against another copy, unresolved V genes explain less than half of the discrepancy, and the remainder lacks a known reason. This sample lists 57,000 or so clones; under 95% were detected once. 14% of the sample rests with the top ten.

Comment on this clone: There is no known antigen for this receptor. Base qualities are missing; no much larger clone stands one base away.

In this chain, TRBV9 is recombined with TRBJ2-3; 7 central nucleotides agree with TRBD2. The TCR comes from an adult with an advanced solid tumor such as melanoma, head and neck, liver or kidney cancer. Sample: CD4+ or CD8+ T cells sorted from blood, taken in a trial of the OX40 agonist ivuxolimab. The nucleotide sequence is TGTGCCAGCAGCGTAGTGGACGGGAGGACAGATACGCAGTATTTT. This codes for CASSVVDGRTDTQYF.